The T cell receptor (beta chain) under discussion was sequenced for a study of blood T cell repertoires in COVID-19. Sequenced by immunoSEQ multiplex PCR; TCRdb stores in-frame clones only, minus some. The sample holds roughly 340,000 clones, 89% seen once. Per the germline V gene, CDR1 is MNHEY and CDR2 is SMNVEV (reference sequence). This CDR3 is 17 amino acids long. V gave up 2 bases and J gave up 2 bases, with 16 bases separating them. The chain couples TRBV27 to TRBJ2-1, with D possibly being TRBD2 (5 bases). Material for sequencing was peripheral blood. This clonotype was sampled from a woman aged 30 to 39 with COVID-19, enrolled during active disease. The CDR3 DNA is TGTGCCAGCAGTTTACATCCCACTAGTAAGGCCTACAATGAGCAGTTCTTC. Translating gives CASSLHPTSKAYNEQFF.